This TCR beta chain was identified in a study of beta chain features in type 1 diabetes. With regard to this clone: What it binds is unknown. The same CDR3 is also encoded by other DNA sequences in this sample.

Germline lookup yields CDR1 GTSNPN and CDR2 SVGIG (reference sequence). V was pared by 0 bases and J by 5 bases, with 4 bases between. This CDR3 spans 11 amino acids. Study-wide results and limits: Researchers could not determine here whether HLA type influences TCRB rearrangement. For type 1 diabetes patients, VDJ junctions showed fewer insertions and more deletions.

Sorting with CD45RO/CCR7/CD25/CD127/CD95/CD27 yielded naive, central memory, regulatory and stem-like memory CD4+ cells. Every bit of the isolated RNA underwent reverse transcription, so sequencing read expressed TCRB transcripts. Naive, central memory and regulatory T cell samples averaged about 3.6 million immunoSEQ reads each. The table came from immunoSEQ multiplex PCR; TCRdb's copy has only in-frame clones and leaves some out. Of fewer than 250,000 clones in the sample, about 63% were seen once. The TCR originated in a man younger than 40 in good health. The source material was naive CD4+ T cells from blood. The chain joins TRBV30 to TRBJ2-5; D gene unclear. CDR3 loop: CAWSVRETQYF. The CDR3 DNA sequence: TGTGCCTGGAGTGTCCGGGAGACCCAGTACTTC.